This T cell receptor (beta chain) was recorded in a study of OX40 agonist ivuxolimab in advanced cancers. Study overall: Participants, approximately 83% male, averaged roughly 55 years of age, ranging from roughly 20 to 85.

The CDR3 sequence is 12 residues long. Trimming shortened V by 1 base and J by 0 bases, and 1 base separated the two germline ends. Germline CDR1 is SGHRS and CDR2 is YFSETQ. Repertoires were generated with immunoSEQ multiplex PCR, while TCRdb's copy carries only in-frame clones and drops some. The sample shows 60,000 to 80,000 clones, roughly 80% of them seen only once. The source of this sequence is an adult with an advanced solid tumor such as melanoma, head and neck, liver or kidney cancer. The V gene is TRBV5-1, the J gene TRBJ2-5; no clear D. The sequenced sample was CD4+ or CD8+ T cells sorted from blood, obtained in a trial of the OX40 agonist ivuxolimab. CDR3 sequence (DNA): TGCGCCAGCAGCTTGCACCAAGAGACCCAGTACTTC. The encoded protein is CASSLHQETQYF.